This T cell receptor beta chain stems from a study of T-cell memory formation after mild COVID-19. Study results and caveats: Pre-infection memory held some responding clones, suggesting pre-existing cross-reactive T cells responded. The study found contracting CD4+ clones mainly in CM and EM and contracting CD8+ clones in EMRA.

Only a few counts were recorded for this clonotype. Its antigen is undetermined. 5'RACE primed at constant segments yielded TCR alpha and TCR beta cDNA libraries bearing sample barcodes and UMIs. TCRdb reanalysed the 5' RACE reads using MiXCR and keeps one entry per CDR3 protein. The data contain around 420,000 distinct CDR3 sequences, 24% of them singletons. CDR1 SGHTA and CDR2 FQGNSA come from the germline V gene. This CDR3 is 13 amino acids long. Trimming took 3 bases from V and 4 from J, leaving 9 bases between them. This sequence originates from an adult woman who had mild COVID-19 (a few samples of this study predate the infection). Cell type and time point are not known. This chain uses TRBV7-2 with TRBJ1-2; no definite D call. Specimen: PBMCs or a T cell subset sorted from them (not recorded which). CDR3 nucleotide sequence: TGTGCCAGCAGCTTGTACGGATCCTATGGCTACACCTTC. Translating gives CASSLYGSYGYTF.